These 9 T cell receptor beta chains were all obtained from the same sample, sequenced in a study of OX40 agonist ivuxolimab in advanced cancers. Generated by immunoSEQ multiplex PCR, the TCRdb table keeps only in-frame clones and is missing some. The top ten hold 20% of the sample, which has 50,000 or so clones, approximately 81% seen once. The sample was CD4+ or CD8+ T cells sorted from blood, taken in a trial of the OX40 agonist ivuxolimab. Source of these receptors: an adult with an advanced solid tumor such as melanoma, head and neck, liver or kidney cancer.

The genes are TRBV28 and TRBJ1-5; 10 bases map to TRBD1. The CDR3 runs 16 residues. From germline, CDR1 is MDHEN and CDR2 SYDVKM. The V segment lost 0 bases and the J segment 3 bases; nucleotides outside the gene matches: 2. CDR3 DNA: TGTGCCAGCAGTTTATGGGGGACAGGGGTCAATCAGCCCCAGCATTTT. Translation gives CASSLWGTGVNQPQHF.

This chain links TRBV9 with TRBJ2-1; 7 bases fit TRBD1. Losses at the gene ends were 4 bases for V and 1 base for J; bases not matched to a gene: 2. The CDR3 has 14 amino acids. The germline gives CDR1 SGDLS, CDR2 YYNGEE. CDR3 sequence: CASSLTGSYNEQFF. CDR3 DNA: TGTGCCAGCAGCCTGACAGGGTCCTACAATGAGCAGTTCTTC.

The chain recombines TRBV9 with TRBJ2-7; tentative D call: TRBD2 (6 bases). The CDR3 covers 16 residues. The germline V gene has CDR1 SGDLS and CDR2 YYNGEE. The germline V and J ends were trimmed by 3 bases and 2 bases, with 18 bases remaining between them. CDR3 DNA: TGTGCCAGCAGCGGGGGGGATGGACATGGGACCTACGAGCAGTACTTC. Protein product: CASSGGDGHGTYEQYF.

CDR3 sequence reads: CASSISAGPGYGYTF. CDR3 nucleotides: TGTGCCAGTAGTATATCGGCAGGCCCTGGGTATGGCTACACCTTC. The chain links TRBV19 to TRBJ1-2; D is ambiguous. Germline assignment: CDR1 LNHDA and CDR2 SQIVND (reference sequence). The CDR3 is made up of 15 amino acids. The ends were cut back, 2 bases at V and 5 bases at J, with 15 bases in the middle.

The chain links TRBV14 to TRBJ1-3; the D gene is possibly TRBD1 (6 bases). Germline CDR1 reads SGHDN; CDR2 reads FVKESK. The V end was cut by 1 base, the J end by 0 bases, with 7 bases between. The CDR3 has 15 residues. The CDR3 DNA reads as TGTGCCAGCAGCCAAGTGGACAGCTCTGGAAACACCATATATTTT. Translating gives CASSQVDSSGNTIYF.

The genes are TRBV6-1 and TRBJ1-2, with unresolved D. Between the trimmed V and J ends, which lost 2 bases and 4 bases, there was a span of 14 bases. The length of the CDR3 is 15 residues. Germline V gene data show CDR1 as MNHNS and CDR2 as SASEGT. Here the CDR3 reads CASSEKYTQPYGYTF. The CDR3 DNA follows: TGTGCCAGCAGTGAAAAATACACACAACCCTATGGCTACACCTTC.

The V and J genes are TRBV6-1 and TRBJ1-5; D call uncertain. The V gene lost 3 bases and the J gene lost 4 bases, with 10 bases spanning the gap. The CDR3 extends over 14 amino acids. CDR1 is MNHNS and CDR2 is SASEGT in the germline V gene. The CDR3: CASSDWVGNQPQHF. CDR3 coding DNA: TGTGCCAGCAGTGATTGGGTTGGGAATCAGCCCCAGCATTTT.

The CDR3 region is CASSQVQGRYNSPLHF. In nucleotides, the CDR3 is TGCGCCAGCAGCCAAGTGCAGGGGCGGTATAATTCACCCCTCCACTTT. V usage is TRBV4-1 and J usage is TRBJ1-6, with D possibly TRBD1 on 6 matching bases. CDR1 and CDR2 from the germline V gene are MGHRA and YSYEKL. The CDR3 runs 16 residues. Trimming left V 1 base short and J 4 bases short, with 11 bases between.

J is TRBJ2-2 and V is TRBV28; TRBD1 agrees at 7 bases. The junction had 9 bases not matched to a gene; V was cut back by 5 bases and J by 6 bases. CDR3 length: 15 amino acids. The germline gives CDR1 MDHEN, CDR2 SYDVKM. CDR3 sequence (DNA): TGTGCCAGCAGTACCCGACAGGGATGGCCCGGGGAGCTGTTTTTT. It is translated as CASSTRQGWPGELFF.